This TCR beta chain was captured in a study of blood T cell repertoires in COVID-19 (dated by TCRdb to 2019 to 2021). Regarding the complete study: Collaborator samples came from the United States, Italy and Spain and covered acute and convalescent phases of COVID-19. The repertoires were released in a freely available public database meant as a resource for research on the immune response to SARS-CoV-2. Nearly every sample came with metadata listing a de-identified subject ID, COVID-19 status, age in years and sex. Samples came from the ongoing ImmuneRACE study (first 160 participants) plus 1,254 subjects from 6 global collaborators. HLA class I and class II types, where available, came from metadata supplied by the sample provider rather than from assay-based typing. The material from the prospective study consisted of cDNA or gDNA derived from T cells, B-cell-depleted T cells, or PBMCs. The dataset comprised deeply sampled blood TCRbeta repertoires from subjects exposed to, actively infected with, or recovered from COVID-19. Overall study results and their limits: How much clinical and demographic metadata was included differed by source and by participant, and the metadata was provided uncurated.

In Seattle, one collaborating source enrolled patients while the infection was active and tracked those patients longitudinally over the course of disease. Whole blood was collected in K2EDTA tubes by collaborating institutions according to the institutions' own protocols. For TCRbeta analysis, collaborator samples were shipped as frozen whole blood, as isolated PBMCs, or as DNA extracted from either sample type. The immunoSEQ Assay, a bias-controlled multiplex PCR, was used to amplify TCRbeta CDR3 regions from genomic DNA. The paper's data handling went like this. Within the assay, amplification of reference gene primers was used to estimate how many nucleated cells each sample contained. Sequence reads were collapsed and filtered to measure the absolute abundance of every unique TCRbeta CDR3 rearrangement. For each sample, productive Simpson clonality was calculated as the square root of Simpson's diversity index over productive rearrangements. Sourced from immuneACCESS, this table was stored by TCRdb with only in-frame sequences that have V and J called. A share of the clones is absent; for the studies checked, an unresolved V gene accounts for under half, and the remainder has no known explanation. V, J and clone size are those of that table, while D and trimming were read from the DNA. The sample records about 200,000 clones, about four fifths of which are singletons. The ten largest account for approximately 8% of the sample.

Reading from cysteine to phenylalanine, the CDR3 counts 16 amino acids. CDR3 DNA only is kept here, 48 bases in frame from base 1. As encoded in the germline V gene, CDR1 is MNHEY while CDR2 is SVGEGT. Between the V and J ends, shortened by 0 bases and 0 bases respectively, the junction contains 8 bases. As for this clone: Its antigen is unknown. Per-base qualities were not stored, and no clone one base away is much larger.

The sequence was obtained from a woman aged 80 or older with COVID-19, enrolled during active disease. Recombination linked TRBV6-2 or TRBV6-3 to TRBJ2-2; no D gene call is confident. The material sequenced was peripheral blood. The CDR3 is CASSYSGASNTGELFF. The sequenced DNA: TGTGCCAGCAGTTACTCGGGCGCCTCGAACACCGGGGAGCTGTTTTTT.